This TCR beta chain is drawn from a study of T cell responses to AZD1222 COVID-19 vaccine. About this clone itself: Its cognate antigen is unknown.

Only in-frame clones appear in the TCRdb table, and some are missing; sequencing was by immunoSEQ multiplex PCR. The top ten clones hold 0.64% of a sample with 150,000 to 200,000 clones, 85% to 95% of them seen once. General study points: It was only a handful of AZD1222 recipients who were seropositive at baseline. Close to half of all spike-specific TCRs reportedly target regions of the variants that are unmutated. Mapped onto spike, vaccine-associated CD4 TCRs spanned it and were dominant at 160-218 and 743-854.

Germline-derived CDR1 and CDR2 are KGHSH and LQKENI. The CDR3 contains 13 residues. V gave up 5 bases and J gave up 0 bases, with 7 bases separating them. The chain employs TRBV18 and TRBJ1-1; D is undetermined. The sequence was collected from an adult in good health. Sequenced material: peripheral blood, taken on day 0 of AZD1222 vaccination. The CDR3 region is CASSSDLNTEAFF. CDR3 nucleotides: TGTGCCAGCTCATCGGACTTGAACACTGAAGCTTTCTTT.